The clone carrying this T cell receptor beta chain was seen many times. Antigen unknown. The time point is: persistent/refractory GD, antithyroid drugs over 5 years with positive TRAb. Construction of the TCR library relied on RNA isolated from PBMCs. The sample is drawn from a study of regulatory T cells in long-lasting Graves disease. Overall study: Positive TSH receptor antibodies alongside over 5 years of antithyroid drugs were what marked Graves' disease as persistent.

iRepertoire HTBI primers and Arm-PCR of CDR3 regions built TCR beta libraries. TCRdb processed the multiplex PCR reads anew with MiXCR; each CDR3 protein has one entry. The sample holds about 660,000 distinct CDR3 sequences, about 32% seen once. Trimming left V 10 bases short and J 2 bases short, with 11 bases between. The germline CDR1 and CDR2 sequences are SNHLY and FYNNEI. CDR3 size: 12 residues. Whole-study results and caveats: Persistent patients shared some 2,500 public clonotypes among themselves. Newly diagnosed patients shared fewer, at under 1,000. It was in persistent disease that TRBV28, TRBJ1-2 and TRBJ2-5 were favored.

The material sequenced was peripheral blood mononuclear cells (PBMCs), taken when the disease was refractory, from a patient treated with antithyroid drugs. This TCR was recovered from a female donor with Graves disease. J is TRBJ1-2 and V is TRBV2; no clear D. DNA for the CDR3: TGTGCCACCTCCCCCGGGAACTATGGCTACACCTTC. Translation gives CATSPGNYGYTF.